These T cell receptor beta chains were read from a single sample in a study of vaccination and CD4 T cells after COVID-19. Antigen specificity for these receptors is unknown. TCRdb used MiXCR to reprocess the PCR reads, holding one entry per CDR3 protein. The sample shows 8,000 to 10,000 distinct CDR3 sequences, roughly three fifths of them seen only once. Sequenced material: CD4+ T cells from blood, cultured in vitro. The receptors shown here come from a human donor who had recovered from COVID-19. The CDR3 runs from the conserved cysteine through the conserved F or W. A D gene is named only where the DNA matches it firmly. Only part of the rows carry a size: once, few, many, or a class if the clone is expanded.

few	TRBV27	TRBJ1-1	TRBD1	TGTGCCAGCACCAAAAGACAGGGGGTAAATGAAGCTTTCTTT	CASTKRQGVNEAFF
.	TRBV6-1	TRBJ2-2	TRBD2	TGTGCCAGCATTCCCTTAGCGGGAGGGTCCGGGGAGCTGTTTTTT	CASIPLAGGSGELFF
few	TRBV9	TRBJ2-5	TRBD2	TGTGCCAGCAGCAGACGGACTAGCGGGGCGGGAGAGACCCAGTACTTC	CASSRRTSGAGETQYF
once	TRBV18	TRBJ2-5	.	TGTGCCAGCTCACCCGTAGGGGAGACCCAGTACTTC	CASSPVGETQYF
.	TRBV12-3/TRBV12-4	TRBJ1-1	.	TGTGCCAGCAGTTTAGCCAGGGTGACGGCCAGGAGCACTGAAGCTTTCTTT	CASSLARVTARSTEAFF
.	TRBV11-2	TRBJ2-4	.	TGTGCCAGCAGCCCCAGGGGAACGGGAAACATTCAGTACTTC	CASSPRGTGNIQYF
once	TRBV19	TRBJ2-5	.	TGTGCCAGCGGACGGTCGTACCAAGAGACCCAGTACTTC	CASGRSYQETQYF
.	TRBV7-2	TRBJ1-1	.	TGTGCCAGCAGCTTAGGGCTGGGGAGTGATGAAGCTTTCTTT	CASSLGLGSDEAFF
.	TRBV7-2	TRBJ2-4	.	TGTGCCAGCAGCTCTGGAAACATTCAGTACTTC	CASSSGNIQYF
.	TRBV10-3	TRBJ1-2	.	TGTGCCATCCGGGCGGATTTAAACTATGGCTACACCTTC	CAIRADLNYGYTF
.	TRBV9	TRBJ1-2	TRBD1	TGTGCCAGCAGCGTATCCGGACAGGGGCATGGCTACACCTTC	CASSVSGQGHGYTF
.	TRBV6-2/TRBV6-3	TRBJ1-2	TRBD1	TGTGCCAGCTCCGACAGGGACGGATTTAATGGCTACACCTTC	CASSDRDGFNGYTF
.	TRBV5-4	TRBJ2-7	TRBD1	TGTGCCAGCAGTCATGACAGGGGTCGAGTCTACGAGCAGTACTTC	CASSHDRGRVYEQYF
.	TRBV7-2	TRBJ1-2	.	TGTGCCAGCAGCTTAGAATCCGGTCCTTCGGGCTACACCTTC	CASSLESGPSGYTF
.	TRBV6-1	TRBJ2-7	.	TGTGCCAGCAGTCACCGGGGGACAGTTTACGAGCAGTACTTC	CASSHRGTVYEQYF
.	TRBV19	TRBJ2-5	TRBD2	TGTGCCAGTGGGACTAGCGGAGATGTACAAGAGACCCAGTACTTC	CASGTSGDVQETQYF
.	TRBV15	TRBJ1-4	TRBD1	TGTGCCACCAGGACAGGGCGTGAAAAACTGTTTTTT	CATRTGREKLFF
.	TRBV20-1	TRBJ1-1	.	TGCAGTGCTAGCCCCTCGGACAGCCTGAACACTGAAGCTTTCTTT	CSASPSDSLNTEAFF
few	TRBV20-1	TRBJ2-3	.	TGCAGTGCTAGATCGGGGGCTCCCTCTCTCGTATCTAGCACAGATACGCAGTATTTT	CSARSGAPSLVSSTDTQYF
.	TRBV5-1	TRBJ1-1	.	TGCGCCAGCAGCTTGGCCGGGAGATTCGAAGCTTTCTTT	CASSLAGRFEAFF
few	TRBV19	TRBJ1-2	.	TGTGCCAGTATCAGGGACATGGAAGGGTCTGATGGCTACACCTTC	CASIRDMEGSDGYTF
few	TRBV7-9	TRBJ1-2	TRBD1	TGTGCCAGCAGCTCCTTACAGGGGGCCGACTATGGCTACACCTTC	CASSSLQGADYGYTF
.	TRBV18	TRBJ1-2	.	TGTGCCAGCACAGCGGGGACCAACTATGGCTACACCTTC	CASTAGTNYGYTF
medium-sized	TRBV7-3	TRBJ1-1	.	TGTGCCAGCGGCCGACTGTTGAACACTGAAGCTTTCTTT	CASGRLLNTEAFF
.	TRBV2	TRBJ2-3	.	TGTGCCAGCAGTGAAGGACATACGGCAGATACGCAGTATTTT	CASSEGHTADTQYF
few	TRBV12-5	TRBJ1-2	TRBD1	TGTGCTAGTGGTTACCGGGACAGGGGGGACTATGGCTACACCTTC	CASGYRDRGDYGYTF
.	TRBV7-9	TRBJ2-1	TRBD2	TGTGCCAGCAGCCGGGGGACTAGCGGGGGAAAATACAATGAGCAGTTCTTC	CASSRGTSGGKYNEQFF
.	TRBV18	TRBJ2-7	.	TGTGCCAGCTCACCGTCGACTATCGAGCAGTACTTC	CASSPSTIEQYF
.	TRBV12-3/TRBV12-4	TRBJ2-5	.	TGTGCCAGCAGACTAGGTCCTGAGACCCAGTACTTC	CASRLGPETQYF
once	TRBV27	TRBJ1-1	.	TGTGCCAGCATCAGGAGAGGGAAGAACACTGAAGCTTTCTTT	CASIRRGKNTEAFF
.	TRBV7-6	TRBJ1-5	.	TGTGCCAGCAGCTTTGGTAGAAATCAGCCCCAGCATTTT	CASSFGRNQPQHF
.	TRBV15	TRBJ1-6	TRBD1	TGTGCCACCAGCAGAGATAGGGGACAGGGTAATTCACCCCTCCACTTT	CATSRDRGQGNSPLHF
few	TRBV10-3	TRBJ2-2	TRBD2	TGTGCCATCAGTGGAGAAGCGGGAGCGAACACCGGGGAGCTGTTTTTT	CAISGEAGANTGELFF
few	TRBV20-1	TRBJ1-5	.	TGCAGTGCTCCTTATCAGCCCCAGCATTTT	CSAPYQPQHF
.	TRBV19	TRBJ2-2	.	TGTGCCAGTAGTGCCCATCCGAGTGGGGGAAACACCGGGGAGCTGTTTTTT	CASSAHPSGGNTGELFF
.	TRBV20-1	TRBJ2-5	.	TGCAGTGCTAGAGATCATGAGGTGTACCAAGAGACCCAGTACTTC	CSARDHEVYQETQYF
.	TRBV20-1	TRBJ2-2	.	TGCAGTGCAGACGACAGGCCCACCGGGGAGCTGTTTTTT	CSADDRPTGELFF
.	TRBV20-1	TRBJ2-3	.	TGCAGTGCTAGAGATGGGGGACTGGATACGCAGTATTTT	CSARDGGLDTQYF
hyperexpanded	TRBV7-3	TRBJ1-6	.	TGTGCCAGCAGCTTAACAGGGGACGGGAATTCACCCCTCCACTTT	CASSLTGDGNSPLHF
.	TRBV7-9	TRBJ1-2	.	TGTGCCAGCAGCTTAGCTTTAGCCGAGCACTATGGCCACACCTTC	CASSLALAEHYGHTF
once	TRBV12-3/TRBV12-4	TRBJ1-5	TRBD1	TGTGCCAGCAGCCCAGCGGGACAGTCGAATCAGCCCCAGCATTTT	CASSPAGQSNQPQHF
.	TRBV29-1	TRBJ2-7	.	TGCAGCGTTGGCCCTGGGGAGGGGGGCTCCGAGCAGTACTTC	CSVGPGEGGSEQYF
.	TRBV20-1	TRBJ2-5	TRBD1	TGCAGTGCTAGAGAACCGGGACAGGGAGGGGAGACCCAGTACTTC	CSAREPGQGGETQYF
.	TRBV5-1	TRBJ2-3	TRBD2	TGCGCCAGCAGCCGTGCAGAGGGTAGCGGGGGCGATACGCAGTATTTT	CASSRAEGSGGDTQYF
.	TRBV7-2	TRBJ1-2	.	TGTGCCAGCAGCTTAGCGCTGGGGGCCCACTATGGCTACACCTTC	CASSLALGAHYGYTF